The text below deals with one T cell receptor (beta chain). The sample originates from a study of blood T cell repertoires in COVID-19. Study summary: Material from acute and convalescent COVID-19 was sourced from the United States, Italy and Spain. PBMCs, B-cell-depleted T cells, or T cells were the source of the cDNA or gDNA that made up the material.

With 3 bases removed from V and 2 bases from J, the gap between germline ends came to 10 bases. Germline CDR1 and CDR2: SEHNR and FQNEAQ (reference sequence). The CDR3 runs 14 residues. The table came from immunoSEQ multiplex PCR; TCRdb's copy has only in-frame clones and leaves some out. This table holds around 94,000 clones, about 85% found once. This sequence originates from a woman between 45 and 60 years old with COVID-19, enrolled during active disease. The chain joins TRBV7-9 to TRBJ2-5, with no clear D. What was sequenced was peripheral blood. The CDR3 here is CASSFTVYQETQYF. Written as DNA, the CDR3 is TGTGCCAGCAGCTTCACAGTATATCAAGAGACCCAGTACTTC.